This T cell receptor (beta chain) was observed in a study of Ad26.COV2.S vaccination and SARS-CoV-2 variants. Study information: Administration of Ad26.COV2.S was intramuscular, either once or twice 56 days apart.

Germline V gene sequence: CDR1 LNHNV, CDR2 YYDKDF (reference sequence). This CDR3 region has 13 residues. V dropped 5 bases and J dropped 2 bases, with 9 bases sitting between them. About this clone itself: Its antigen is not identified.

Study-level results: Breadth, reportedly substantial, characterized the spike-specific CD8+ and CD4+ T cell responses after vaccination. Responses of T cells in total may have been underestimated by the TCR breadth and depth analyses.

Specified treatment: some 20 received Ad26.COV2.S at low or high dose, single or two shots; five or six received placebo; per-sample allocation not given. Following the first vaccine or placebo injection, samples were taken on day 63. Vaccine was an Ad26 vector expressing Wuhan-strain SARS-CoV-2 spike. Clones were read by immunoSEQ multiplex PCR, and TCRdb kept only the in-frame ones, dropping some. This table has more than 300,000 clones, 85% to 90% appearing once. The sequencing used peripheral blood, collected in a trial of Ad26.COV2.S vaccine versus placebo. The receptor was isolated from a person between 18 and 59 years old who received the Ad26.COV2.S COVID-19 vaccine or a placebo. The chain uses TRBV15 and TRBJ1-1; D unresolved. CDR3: CATSSLLNTEAFF. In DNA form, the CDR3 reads TGTGCCACCAGCTCCCTCCTAAACACTGAAGCTTTCTTT.